This entry concerns a single TCR beta chain. Its antigen remains unknown. It was genomic DNA that served as the template for profiling TCR beta VDJ and CDR3. TCRdb re-analysed the reads in MiXCR, keeping a single row per CDR3 protein. The sample holds approximately 95,000 distinct CDR3 sequences, 55% to 80% seen once. Selection for sequencing was limited to patients who had shown CD8+CD57+ cell expansion by flow cytometry. The source of the sample is a study of CD8+CD57+ T cells in acquired aplastic anemia. Study-level background: Each DNA sample taken from sorted CD4+ and CD8+ cells came to 3 to 3.5 ug on average. Overall study findings and caveats: In CD8+ cells, Simpson's diversity showed no significant difference between patients and controls.

CDR1 is SGHNT and CDR2 is YYREEE in the germline V gene (reference sequence). The CDR3 runs to 15 residues. The V gene lost 0 bases and the J gene lost 8 bases, with 17 bases spanning the gap. Specimen: sorted CD4+, CD8+, or CD8+CD57+ T cells (not recorded which) from PBMCs. The source of this sequence is a human donor with aplastic anemia. This chain links TRBV5-4 with TRBJ1-2; D is perhaps TRBD1 (5 bases). CDR3 nucleotides: TGTGCCAGCAGCTTGGACGGAGGGGCATGGGAGGGCTACACCTTC. It is translated as CASSLDGGAWEGYTF.